What follows is one T cell receptor (beta chain) and its context. 13 Jbeta primers and 60 Vbeta primers were used for the PCR. Assay: immunoSEQ multiplex PCR; the TCRdb copy retains only in-frame clones and omits some. The sample lists over 95,000 clones; around 77% were seen once. The data were obtained in a study of cytomegalovirus exposure and HLA in healthy donors. Overall study: Unique TCR beta sequences numbering 120 million or so came from roughly 180 million T cells in an earlier analysis.

This CDR3 is 15 amino acids long. The ends were cut back, 3 bases at V and 1 base at J, with 12 bases in the middle. The V gene's germline CDR1 is MNHEY and CDR2 SMNVEV (reference sequence). Specimen: PBMCs. The V call is TRBV27, the J call TRBJ1-1; possibly TRBD1 for D (6 bases). This receptor was identified in a woman in her thirties in good health and CMV-seropositive. CDR3: CASSLFSRGNTEAFF. The CDR3 region has the DNA TGTGCCAGCAGTTTGTTTAGCAGGGGGAACACTGAAGCTTTCTTT.